A single sample gave rise to the 22 T cell receptor beta chains below, sequenced in a study of CD8 T cells in ankylosing spondylitis. TCRdb re-called the 5' RACE reads through MiXCR, storing one row per CDR3 protein. Of about 250,000 distinct CDR3 sequences listed, roughly 18% are singletons. The sequencing sample was made of blood, either unsorted or a sorted T cell fraction (not recorded which). These receptor sequences come from a male donor with ankylosing spondylitis or in good health (not recorded which).

This clonotype was observed many times. The chain has TRBV4-3 and TRBJ2-1; tentative D call: TRBD2 (5 bases). Trimming left V 1 base short and J 0 bases short, with 7 bases between. The CDR3 has 15 amino acids. Germline V gene lookup returns CDR1 LGHNA and CDR2 YSLEER. CDR3 sequence (DNA): TGCGCCAGCAGCCAAGTTCGGGGCTCCTACAATGAGCAGTTCTTC. Protein product: CASSQVRGSYNEQFF.

This clonotype was observed a single time. The rearrangement joins TRBV5-1 to TRBJ1-5; 7 positions match TRBD1. Germline V lookup: CDR1 SGHRS, CDR2 YFSETQ. The CDR3 covers 13 residues. V dropped 7 bases and J dropped 4; count of bases not matched to a gene: 5. The CDR3 is CASSPGQNQPQHF. CDR3 nucleotides: TGCGCCAGCTCACCGGGACAGAATCAGCCCCAGCATTTT.

In this sample, this clonotype turned up a few times. Given the absence of the conserved phenylalanine or tryptophan at the CDR3 end, a read error is likely. The V gene is TRBV10-3, the J gene TRBJ2-2; the match to TRBD1 covers 9 bases. The length of the CDR3 is 15 residues. Looked up from germline, CDR1 is ENHRY and CDR2 is SYGVKD. V was pared by 8 bases and J by 1 base, with 5 bases of the junction left unmatched. The CDR3 sequence is CAIQGTGRNTGELFS. CDR3 nucleotide sequence: TGTGCCATCCAGGGGACAGGGAGGAACACCGGGGAGCTGTTTTCT.

This clonotype has only a few counts. This chain uses TRBV6-6 with TRBJ2-2, with D uncertain. V was cut by 7 bases and J by 5 bases, with 8 bases left in between. The germline V gene encodes CDR1 MNHNY and CDR2 SVGAGI (reference sequence). The CDR3 is 12 amino acids. The DNA for the CDR3 is TGTGCCAGCATTGAGATGACCGGGGAGCTGTTTTTT. It translates to CASIEMTGELFF.

This clonotype was counted only a few times. The chain couples TRBV11-2 to TRBJ2-1, with 15 bases that match TRBD2. CDR1 and CDR2 from the germline V gene are SGHAT and FQNNGV. V was clipped by 5 bases and J by 4 bases; unmatched bases: 6. This CDR3 has 17 amino acids. The CDR3 protein is CASSPTGTSGRYNEQFF. The CDR3 nucleotides are TGTGCCAGCAGCCCAACAGGGACTAGCGGGAGGTACAATGAGCAGTTCTTC.

The table lists this clonotype with many counts. A read error may produce the germline difference seen at one junction end. V usage is TRBV29-1 and J usage is TRBJ1-2; D possibly corresponds to TRBD1 (6 bases). The CDR3 contains 11 residues. CDR1 and CDR2 (germline): SQVTM, ANQGSEA. CDR3: CSVEDLAGEDF. CDR3 bases: TGCAGCGTTGAAGATCTGGCAGGGGAGGACTTC.

This clonotype has just a few counts. The chain has TRBV19 and TRBJ2-3, with D perhaps TRBD1 or TRBD2 (5 bases each). The CDR3 has 16 amino acids. Germline V gives CDR1 LNHDA, CDR2 SQIVND (reference sequence). Between the trimmed V and J ends, which lost 3 bases and 5 bases, there was a span of 18 bases. In DNA, the CDR3 is TGTGCCAGTAGTATTAGCCCCTCGGTGGGGGAAGATACGCAGTATTTT. Translation: CASSISPSVGEDTQYF. Full variable domain (remainder filled in from reference TRBV19 and TRBJ2-3): DGGITQSPKYLFRKEGQNVTLSCEQNLNHDAMYWYRQDPGQGLRLIYYSQIVNDFQKGDIAEGYSVSREKKESFPLTVTSAQKNPTAFYLCASSISPSVGEDTQYFGPGTRLTVL.

The table lists this clonotype with a few counts. The J gene is TRBJ2-1, the V gene TRBV14, with 11 bases that match TRBD2. In germline, CDR1 is SGHDN, CDR2 FVKESK. V was pared by 4 bases and J by 2 bases, with 7 bases of the junction left unmatched. CDR3 length equals 17 residues. The CDR3 DNA reads TGTGCCAGCAGCCTACTTGGGACTAGCGGAGCCTACAATGAGCAGTTCTTC. It yields the protein CASSLLGTSGAYNEQFF.

The sample holds a few counts of this clonotype. V gene TRBV7-3 combines with J gene TRBJ1-1; unclear D gene. The CDR3 length is 15 residues. Trimming pared 0 bases from V and 0 bases from J, leaving 8 bases between. CDR1 and CDR2 from the germline V gene are SGHTA and FQGTGA. The CDR3 loop is CASSLTSGVNTEAFF. CDR3 DNA: TGTGCCAGCAGCTTAACGTCTGGGGTGAACACTGAAGCTTTCTTT.

This clonotype was seen a handful of times. This chain's CDR3 is CASAGFSGSETQYF. The CDR3 DNA is TGTGCTAGCGCAGGATTTTCCGGGAGCGAGACCCAGTACTTC. V usage is TRBV7-7 and J usage is TRBJ2-5; the D gene is possibly TRBD2 (6 bases). The CDR3 has 14 residues. Germline V gene lookup returns CDR1 SSHAT and CDR2 FNYEAQ (reference sequence).

V is TRBV6-5 and J is TRBJ2-7, with 7 bases lining up with TRBD2. J lost 6 bases, V lost 5 bases, and 10 bases had no gene match. Germline lookup yields CDR1 MNHEY and CDR2 SVGAGI. CDR3 size: 14 residues. For the CDR3, the DNA is TGTGCCAGCAGTCTACGGGGGGTTCACTCCGAGCAGTACTTC. This encodes CASSLRGVHSEQYF.

In this sample, this clonotype turned up many times. The chain couples TRBV29-1 to TRBJ2-2; D assignment may be TRBD1 or TRBD2 (5 bases each). The germline V gene has CDR1 SQVTM and CDR2 ANQGSEA. This CDR3 has 13 residues. Trimming pared 7 bases from V and 1 base from J, leaving 10 bases between. The CDR3 DNA reads as TGCAGCGCTGAGGGGAGGAACACCGGGGAGCTGTTTTTT. Protein: CSAEGRNTGELFF.

The V gene is TRBV12-3 or TRBV12-4, the J gene TRBJ2-3, with D unresolved. V was clipped by 2 bases and J by 1 base, with 7 bases between them. The CDR3 extends over 14 amino acids. The CDR3 sequence is CASSLKWGTDTQYF. In DNA form, the CDR3 reads TGTGCCAGCAGTTTAAAGTGGGGCACAGATACGCAGTATTTT.

This clonotype occurred a few times. The chain recombines TRBV15 with TRBJ2-6; no firm D call. CDR3 length: 18 amino acids. Germline V gene data show CDR1 as LNHNV and CDR2 as YYDKDF (reference sequence). V was pared by 0 bases and J by 5 bases, with 17 bases between. DNA for the CDR3: TGTGCCACCAGCAGAGACGGACGCGAAACGTATAGGGCCAACGTCCTGACTTTC. It specifies CATSRDGRETYRANVLTF.

This clonotype was seen many times. The V call is TRBV7-9, the J call TRBJ1-5, with D uncertain. Germline V gene sequence: CDR1 SEHNR, CDR2 FQNEAQ (reference sequence). V lost 2 bases and J 2 bases, leaving 7 bases between the germline ends. The CDR3 length is 14 residues. The CDR3 loop is CASSLSSGNQPQHF. The CDR3 DNA sequence: TGTGCCAGCAGCTTAAGTTCGGGCAATCAGCCCCAGCATTTT.

The V call is TRBV12-3 or TRBV12-4, the J call TRBJ2-7; no reliable D call. CDR3 length equals 13 residues. V lost 1 base to trimming and J lost 6 bases, with 10 bases between them. The chain's CDR3 is CASSLGPLAEQYF. Here the CDR3 DNA reads TGTGCCAGCAGTTTAGGGCCCCTCGCCGAGCAGTACTTC.

The genes are TRBV6-2 or TRBV6-3 and TRBJ2-2, with 13 bases that match TRBD2. V trimming: 6 bases; J trimming: 3 bases; junction bases outside the gene matches: 7. The CDR3 consists of 17 residues. The germline V gene has CDR1 MNHEY and CDR2 SVGEGT. The CDR3 DNA follows: TGTGCCAGCAGAGACCTGGGACTAGCGGGATACACCGGGGAGCTGTTTTTT. Protein: CASRDLGLAGYTGELFF.

The chain employs TRBV27 and TRBJ2-6; no definite D call. The CDR3 is 15 amino acids. Trimming left V 6 bases short and J 1 base short, with 10 bases between. Germline V gene lookup returns CDR1 MNHEY and CDR2 SMNVEV (reference sequence). CDR3 sequence (DNA): TGTGCCAGCAGGACGTTGGCGTCTGGGGCCAACGTCCTGACTTTC. Protein sequence: CASRTLASGANVLTF.

V gene TRBV5-1 combines with J gene TRBJ2-7; 12 nucleotides align to TRBD2. The germline V gene encodes CDR1 SGHRS and CDR2 YFSETQ. V dropped 4 bases and J dropped 6; count of bases not matched to a gene: 20. This CDR3 region has 19 residues. Here the CDR3 DNA reads TGCGCCAGCAGCCCCCCGGGACACCGAGGACTAGCGGGACCGGGCGAGCAGTACTTC. This codes for CASSPPGHRGLAGPGEQYF.

V is TRBV7-9 and J is TRBJ2-4; tentative D call: TRBD1 (6 bases). Deletions cut 5 bases from V and 5 bases from J, with 16 bases between. This CDR3 spans 15 amino acids. CDR1 is SEHNR and CDR2 is FQNEAQ in the germline V gene (reference sequence). The CDR3 region has the DNA TGTGCCAGCAGCGCATTGTCAGGGGTGGAAAACATTCAGTACTTC. Translating gives CASSALSGVENIQYF.

This clonotype occurred a few times. V usage is TRBV7-2 and J usage is TRBJ2-1; TRBD1 matches 8 bases. V shed 5 bases and J 0 bases; nucleotides not matched to a gene: 6. CDR1 is SGHTA, CDR2 FQGNSA, per germline. The length of the CDR3 is 16 residues. CDR3 nucleotide sequence: TGTGCCAGCAGCGGAGGGGACAGGATCTCCTACAATGAGCAGTTCTTC. This codes for CASSGGDRISYNEQFF.

This chain connects TRBV4-1 to TRBJ2-7, with D unclear. CDR1 and CDR2 from the germline V gene are MGHRA and YSYEKL. V was cut by 1 base and J by 3 bases, with 10 bases left in between. The CDR3 covers 14 residues. For the CDR3, the DNA is TGCGCCAGCAGCCAAGTCGGGCTAAACTACGAGCAGTACTTC. Translated, it gives CASSQVGLNYEQYF.